The present entry profiles one T cell receptor beta chain with its context. Its antigen remains undetermined. The cohort comprised around 690 healthy bone marrow donors. All cohort members were sampled while nominally healthy, although unrecorded immune exposures were likely present. The donor tested CMV seronegative and was one of the 352 seronegative cohort members. A peripheral blood sample was provided by each donor, and peripheral blood mononuclear cells were used for TCR beta sequencing. Genomic DNA extraction from the blood cell samples was performed with the Qiagen DNeasy Blood Extraction Kit. The data were obtained in a study of cytomegalovirus exposure and HLA in healthy donors (dated by TCRdb to between 2016 and 2019). Looking at the study overall: In an earlier analysis of around 540 of the donors, approximately 260 Gb of sequence data and 117 million unique TCR beta sequences from about 190 million T cells were reported. The study aimed to test whether signatures of past pathogen exposure could be identified by cataloging public T cell receptors. Along with the roughly 700-subject first cohort, a separate validation cohort of 120 different subjects was used. In a later analysis, previously published TCR beta repertoires from 550 to 750 donors were re-analyzed and high-resolution HLA genotyping was added so that TCR occurrence patterns could be studied. Several DR-DQ haplotypes were treated as single units for association and clustering because of strong linkage in the cohort. Every repertoire in the discovery cohort had been generated on one and the same sequencing platform. On average, around 240,000 unique TCR beta nucleotide sequences were sequenced per donor among a few hundred genotyped donors of the cohort, with roughly 18% of those sequences being non-productive. The study profiled the T cell repertoires of around 700 subjects by immunosequencing and related them to cytomegalovirus serostatus. The genetic ancestry cluster associated with self-reported Caucasian donors included around four fifths of the approximately 400 genotyped donors. The study combined high-throughput TCR immunosequencing, statistical association of individual TCRs with disease status, and machine learning to predict cytomegalovirus infection status. To decide whether each TCR beta V gene segment behaved as functional or pseudogenic, an earlier analysis of some 600 of the donors relied on high-throughput TCR beta sequencing. Typing coverage varied by locus: about 629-640 donors for A, B, C, DRB1 and DQB1; around 560 for DQA1; 600 to 610 for DPA1; some 470 for DPB1. Rather than drawing on any new phenotypic data, the later analysis identified candidate immune exposures from TCR beta sequences and the way those sequences occurred across donors. In a later genetic analysis, genome-wide SNP genotypes for about 65% of the roughly 670 donors were used, and that subset was treated as a discovery cohort. Donor age, sex, ethnicity and CMV serostatus were collected together with the repertoire data. HLA typing covered class I and class II loci at four-digit resolution. Approximately 310 gigabases of sequencing data and tens of millions of unique TCR sequences made up an early release that covered 640 HLA-typed donors.

Library creation used the immunoSEQ multiplex PCR assay. For the multiplex PCR, a mixture combining 60 forward primers for TCR Vbeta segments and 13 reverse primers for TCR Jbeta segments was used. Amplification of the CDR3 region of rearranged TCR beta genes was performed with a multiplex PCR assay on genomic DNA. Amplified TCR beta libraries were sequenced as 87-base-pair reads on the Illumina HiSeq System. In the source study's methods: A later analysis counted around 72 million unique TCR beta chains across the 666 repertoires, and some 12 million of these chains were shared by at least two donors. Raw reads were error-corrected and collapsed into unique sequences by a nearest-neighbor algorithm in which closely related sequences were merged to remove PCR and sequencing errors. V, D and J gene segments were assigned by aligning CDR3 sequences to IMGT reference sequences. For a sequence to be retained, a match of at least six nucleotides was required to both a V gene segment and a J gene segment. A rearrangement was called productive if the CDR3 had no stop codons and remained in frame with V and J, and every other rearrangement was called non-productive. Following IMGT convention, CDR3 was defined as the stretch from the second conserved V-encoded cysteine to the conserved J-encoded phenylalanine. In an earlier analysis of roughly 580 of the donors, sequences lacking an unambiguous match to a single V gene segment were excluded. In an earlier analysis of 587 of the donors, V segments were called functional above 56.7% productive rearrangements and were called segregating when the between-donor standard deviation exceeded 5%. A statistical classification framework was developed to diagnose cytomegalovirus status using the catalog of TCR beta chain sequences. In a later analysis, TCR nucleotide sequences were compared against IMGT/GENE-DB human TR gene sequences so that V and J genes could be assigned. In a later analysis, CDR3 sequences and most-parsimonious VDJ recombination scenarios were assigned using the TCRdist pipeline. A later analysis defined each TCR beta chain by its CDR3 amino acid sequence plus V-gene family, and excluded reads lacking a unique V-gene family. As a way to deal with suspected cross-contamination and a sequencing artifact, a later analysis dropped approximately 590 nucleotide sequences that were highly shared and had low generation probability. For each public chain, a later analysis derived a clonal expansion index from normalized ranks of inferred template counts within each repertoire. In a later analysis, generation probabilities were computed with a VDJ recombination model fitted to out-of-frame rearrangements, and the resulting probabilities were checked against IGoR. In a later analysis, TCR-TCR, TCR-HLA and TCR-CMV co-occurrence was scored with hypergeometric tests, and a repertoire-size bias correction was applied to TCR pairs. A later analysis estimated false discovery rates by permuting HLA or CMV assignments 20 times. In a later analysis, co-occurring TCRs were grouped with DBSCAN, and TCRdist sequence similarity was added when clustering was performed within HLA-allele-positive subsets. Co-occurrence clustering excluded repertoires with fewer than 30,000 or more than 120,000 public chains, plus five with anomalous nucleotide sharing. The immuneACCESS repertoire file appears here via TCRdb, limited to in-frame rearrangements. These files lack a portion of the clones; in checked studies, under half of the deficit traces to unresolved V genes, and the cause of the others is not known. V, J and clone size derive from that table, while D and trimming were established from the DNA sequence. The record for this sample contains about 110,000 clones. The ten most abundant clones make up about 3.8% of the sample.

The paper as a whole reports these results and caveats: Linkage disequilibrium might explain the correlated functional status among segregating V segments, but an unknown experimental factor could not be excluded. Because HLA typing was unavailable for some donors at each locus, only the typed subset was used in association tests. According to a later analysis, most CMV-associated TCR beta chains appeared to be HLA-restricted, and the HLA associations seemed to be driven largely by CMV exposure. The study gave a list of 150 to 200 TCR beta chains associated with cytomegalovirus. In both the original and validation cohorts, the classifier was reported to diagnose cytomegalovirus status with high specificity and sensitivity. Compared with equally common non-associated chains, HLA-associated TCR beta chains in a later analysis were more clonally expanded and had lower generation probabilities. A further reported finding was that TCR beta sequences accurately predicted the HLA-A and HLA-B alleles for most subjects in the first cohort. The authors suggested that the approach could potentially be extended to other disease states and immunological phenotypes. Sequencing depth was assumed to be roughly uniform across donors in the presence/absence analyses, though that assumption may not hold. Because counts were too low, about 18 rarely observed V segments, including chromosome 9 orphons, were left out of the earlier analysis of 587 of the donors. Three of the identified cytomegalovirus-associated TCR beta chains were confirmed in vitro to be specific for cytomegalovirus antigens. In a later analysis, the rate of TCR association differed among HLA loci, with DRB1 alleles having the most associated TCRs and HLA-C alleles having the fewest. A later genetic analysis associated a missense DCLRE1C variant with V-gene and J-gene trimming of TCR beta chains, and an independent cohort replicated the association. Most TCR sequences were observed very rarely across donors, whereas some public TCRs were present in many individuals. In a later genetic analysis, fewer N-insertions in productive TCRs were reported among donors in an Asian-associated ancestry cluster than the approximately 670-donor mean. In an earlier analysis of roughly 560 of the donors, most TCR beta V segments were observed in productive rearrangements about 87% or about 30% of the time, broadly matching IMGT annotations. A later analysis reported that several top co-occurrence clusters appeared linked to parvovirus B19, influenza, CMV and Epstein-Barr virus. In this cohort, only TCR beta chains were sequenced, and detectable features were limited by the absence of alpha or paired-chain data. At a false discovery rate of 0.05, a later analysis linked fewer than 20,000 TCR beta sequences to specific HLA alleles. When HLA alleles, especially DR and DQ, strongly co-occurred, attributing TCR associations to individual alleles was difficult. The sequencing pipeline was judged likely to have produced a cluster of highly shared sequence variants as a technical artifact. For the cohort, immune exposure information was limited to CMV serostatus.

Source material: PBMCs. This sequence originates from a man in his thirties or forties in good health and CMV-seronegative.

Here the CDR3 is given as CASTGQVGYEQYF. DNA sequence: TGTGCCAGCACCGGACAGGTTGGTTACGAGCAGTACTTC. The rearrangement combines TRBV6-1 with TRBJ2-7, and TRBD1 matches 7 of the central bases. CDR3 length: 13 amino acids, cysteine to phenylalanine. The DNA shown is the 39-base CDR3, in frame from base 1. The germline V gene sets CDR1 to MNHNS and CDR2 to SASEGT. After removal of 7 bases from V and 4 bases from J, the junction retains 7 bases not matched to a gene.